A single sample is the source of the 27 T cell receptor beta chains below, sequenced in a study of cytomegalovirus exposure and HLA in healthy donors. The PCR had 60 Vbeta and 13 Jbeta primers. Libraries were prepared by immunoSEQ multiplex PCR; TCRdb keeps only in-frame clonotypes and omits some of them. This sample has fewer than 150,000 clones, with less than 85% found just once. What was sequenced was PBMCs. The source of these receptors is a man in his forties or fifties in good health and CMV-seronegative.

This clone has just a few counts. The chain links TRBV6-1 to TRBJ2-1; possible D gene TRBD2, 6 bases. The V and J ends lost 1 base and 2 bases respectively, with 9 bases between them. The CDR3 has 15 residues. CDR1 and CDR2 (germline): MNHNS, SASEGT. The CDR3, as DNA: TGTGCCAGCAGTGAAGAGGGCGGGACCTACAATGAGCAGTTCTTC. Translated, it gives CASSEEGGTYNEQFF.

The genes are TRBV10-2 and TRBJ1-4; 7 positions match TRBD1. The junction had 7 bases not matched to a gene; V was cut back by 6 bases and J by 3 bases. Germline lookup yields CDR1 WSHSY and CDR2 SAAADI. The CDR3 spans 15 residues. CDR3 nucleotide sequence: TGCGCCAGCAGGGACACCGGGACAGCTAATGAAAAACTGTTTTTT. It yields the protein CASRDTGTANEKLFF.

The chain is built from TRBV6-5 and TRBJ1-1, with 7 bases lining up with TRBD1. The ends lost 6 bases at V and 0 bases at J; junction bases unmatched: 7. Per the germline V gene, CDR1 is MNHEY and CDR2 is SVGAGI. The CDR3 has 15 amino acids. This CDR3 reads CASRSGQTLNTEAFF. CDR3 nucleotide sequence: TGTGCCAGCAGATCGGGACAGACGTTGAACACTGAAGCTTTCTTT.

The chain carries TRBV14 and TRBJ1-1, with D unresolved. The CDR3 runs 16 residues. V was trimmed by 0 bases and J by 0 bases, leaving 11 bases between them. Germline V gene sequence: CDR1 SGHDN, CDR2 FVKESK. Here the CDR3 DNA reads TGTGCCAGCAGCCAAGAAGGAGGCAGGATGAACACTGAAGCTTTCTTT. This translates into CASSQEGGRMNTEAFF.

This rearrangement joins TRBV27 to TRBJ2-7; 9 nucleotides agree with TRBD1. Germline CDR1 MNHEY, CDR2 SMNVEV (reference sequence). The CDR3 spans 15 residues. J was trimmed by 2 bases and V by 2 bases; bases with no gene match: 4. CDR3 nucleotide sequence: TGTGCCAGCAGTTTAGGACAGGGGAACACCTACGAGCAGTACTTC. Translated, it gives CASSLGQGNTYEQYF.

The rearrangement uses TRBV2 and TRBJ2-4; unclear D gene. CDR3 size: 15 residues. The germline V and J ends were trimmed by 3 bases and 0 bases, with 9 bases remaining between them. The V gene's germline CDR1 is SNHLY and CDR2 FYNNEI. The CDR3 loop reads CASSDDAIAKNIQYF. The CDR3 coding sequence is TGTGCCAGCAGTGATGATGCGATAGCCAAAAACATTCAGTACTTC.

This chain connects TRBV19 to TRBJ1-1, with D tentatively TRBD1 (5 bases). The CDR3 has 14 amino acids. Between the trimmed V and J ends, which lost 6 bases and 2 bases, there was a span of 13 bases. CDR1 and CDR2 from the germline V gene are LNHDA and SQIVND (reference sequence). This CDR3 reads CASRLGEGNTEAFF. The CDR3 nucleotides read TGTGCCAGTAGATTAGGGGAGGGAAACACTGAAGCTTTCTTT.

The gene calls are TRBV5-1 and TRBJ2-5, with TRBD2 matching 15 bases. This CDR3 comprises 18 residues. Trimming removed 3 bases from V and 1 base from J; junction bases left unmatched: 7. Germline V gives CDR1 SGHRS, CDR2 YFSETQ. The CDR3 region is CASSSRTSGGGLQETQYF. Here the CDR3 DNA reads TGCGCCAGCAGCTCCCGGACTAGCGGGGGGGGCCTCCAAGAGACCCAGTACTTC.

V and J are TRBV7-6 and TRBJ2-5; D may be TRBD1 (6 bases). This CDR3 has 15 amino acids. From germline, CDR1 is SGHVS and CDR2 FNYEAQ. Deletions cut 1 base from V and 5 bases from J, with 14 bases between. The CDR3 DNA reads TGTGCCAGCAGCTTAGGAGGGCGGACAGTGGAGACCCAGTACTTC. Its translation: CASSLGGRTVETQYF.

This chain links TRBV9 with TRBJ1-2, with 7 positions matching TRBD1. CDR1 and CDR2 (germline): SGDLS, YYNGEE. The CDR3 covers 13 residues. Trimming at V came to 3 bases and at J to 8 bases, leaving 7 bases not matched to a gene. The CDR3 spells CASSERTGLGYTF. In DNA form, the CDR3 reads TGTGCCAGCAGCGAAAGGACAGGCTTGGGCTACACCTTC.

The chain has TRBV29-1 and TRBJ2-3; D uncertain. Between the trimmed V and J ends, which lost 2 bases and 5 bases, there was a span of 11 bases. CDR1 is SQVTM, CDR2 ANQGSEA, per germline. The CDR3 covers 13 residues. The CDR3 region has the DNA TGCAGCGTTGAAAGGCGGTTAGGAGATACGCAGTATTTT. Its translation is CSVERRLGDTQYF.

This chain links TRBV6-5 with TRBJ1-2, with 11 bases matching TRBD1. V shed 6 bases, J shed 4 bases, and the junction held 7 bases outside the gene matches. The germline gives CDR1 MNHEY, CDR2 SVGAGI. The CDR3 is 15 amino acids. Here the CDR3 reads CASSSPGQGGYGYTF. CDR3 nucleotides: TGTGCCAGCAGCTCCCCGGGACAGGGGGGCTATGGCTACACCTTC.

The V call is TRBV2, the J call TRBJ2-5, with a weak D call TRBD1 (6 bases). Per germline, CDR1 SNHLY and CDR2 FYNNEI. The CDR3 length is 16 residues. Between the trimmed V and J ends, which lost 11 bases and 2 bases, there was a span of 24 bases. The CDR3 DNA reads TGTGCCCAAGGGGGTGGTCAGGGAAAATCACAAGAGACCCAGTACTTC. Translated, it gives CAQGGGQGKSQETQYF.

The rearrangement links TRBV15 to TRBJ1-2; no clear D gene. The germline V gene encodes CDR1 LNHNV and CDR2 YYDKDF (reference sequence). V lost 4 bases and J 4 bases, leaving 10 bases between the germline ends. This CDR3 has 13 amino acids. The CDR3 reads CATSINRGYGYTF. CDR3 in DNA: TGTGCCACCAGCATAAACCGCGGCTATGGCTACACCTTC.

V gene TRBV7-2 combines with J gene TRBJ2-7; 8 bases agree with TRBD2. V gave up 5 bases and J gave up 2 bases; unmatched junction bases: 8. The germline CDR1 and CDR2 sequences are SGHTA and FQGNSA. This CDR3 has 15 residues. The CDR3 loop reads CASSPGLGPTYEQYF. In nucleotides, the CDR3 is TGTGCCAGCAGCCCGGGACTAGGACCTACCTACGAGCAGTACTTC.

CDR3 sequence (DNA): TGTGCCAGCAGCTTTATTCAGGGGGCCCAAGAGACCCAGTACTTC. It is translated as CASSFIQGAQETQYF. The genes are TRBV5-4 and TRBJ2-5, with 8 bases identical to TRBD1. V shed 2 bases, J shed 1 base, and the junction held 4 bases outside the gene matches. This CDR3 region has 15 residues. CDR1 is SGHNT, CDR2 YYREEE, per germline (reference sequence).

This chain uses TRBV5-4 with TRBJ2-7, with a tentative D call TRBD1 (6 bases). V gave up 0 bases and J gave up 6 bases, with 13 bases separating them. Germline V gene data show CDR1 as SGHNT and CDR2 as YYREEE (reference sequence). The CDR3 is 14 residues long. Here the CDR3 reads CASSLDPGVGEQYF. CDR3 nucleotide sequence: TGTGCCAGCAGCTTGGATCCAGGGGTCGGCGAGCAGTACTTC.

The V gene is TRBV29-1, the J gene TRBJ2-1; no clear D gene. The CDR3 contains 10 residues. Germline values: CDR1 SQVTM, CDR2 ANQGSEA. V dropped 4 bases and J dropped 10 bases, with 8 bases sitting between them. The DNA of the CDR3 is TGCAGCGTTGGGAGCGTCGAGCAGTTCTTC. Amino acids: CSVGSVEQFF.

The chain recombines TRBV19 with TRBJ1-2, with 7 nucleotides matching TRBD1. The length of the CDR3 is 15 residues. J gave up 2 bases and V 4 bases, and 7 bases lay outside the gene matches. Germline-derived CDR1 and CDR2 are LNHDA and SQIVND (reference sequence). CDR3 sequence reads: CASSTLRQGNYGYTF. Here the CDR3 DNA reads TGTGCCAGTAGTACCCTCCGACAGGGAAACTATGGCTACACCTTC. Filled out from reference TRBV19 and TRBJ1-2, the complete variable domain reads DGGITQSPKYLFRKEGQNVTLSCEQNLNHDAMYWYRQDPGQGLRLIYYSQIVNDFQKGDIAEGYSVSREKKESFPLTVTSAQKNPTAFYLCASSTLRQGNYGYTFGSGTRLTVV.

This sequence joins TRBV7-9 and TRBJ2-7; 16 bases are shared with TRBD2. V shed 3 bases, J shed 2 bases, and the junction held 4 bases outside the gene matches. In germline, CDR1 is SEHNR, CDR2 FQNEAQ (reference sequence). This CDR3 has 17 amino acids. As DNA, the CDR3 is TGTGCCAGCAGCTTTACTGGGACTAGCGGGAGGGCCTACGAGCAGTACTTC. Translation: CASSFTGTSGRAYEQYF.

The DNA of the CDR3 is TGCGCCAGCAGCTTCTGGGACAGGGGTCCTGAAGCTTTCTTT. It yields the protein CASSFWDRGPEAFF. V is TRBV5-1 and J is TRBJ1-1; TRBD1 aligns across 10 bases. This CDR3 has 14 residues. Trimming removed 2 bases from V and 6 bases from J; junction bases left unmatched: 4. Germline V CDR1 and CDR2: SGHRS, YFSETQ.

The CDR3 bases are TGTGCCAGTAGTTTGAGACAGGGGGGTGTTTATCAGCCCCAGCATTTT. This gives the protein CASSLRQGGVYQPQHF. The rearrangement links TRBV19 to TRBJ1-5, with 9 bases aligning to TRBD1. This CDR3 contains 16 residues. Germline V CDR1 and CDR2: LNHDA, SQIVND (reference sequence). After removal of 5 bases from V and 5 bases from J, the junction contained 10 bases not matched to a gene.

The rearrangement links TRBV4-2 to TRBJ2-5, with 8 bases matching TRBD1. Germline CDR1 and CDR2: LGHNA and YNFKEQ. This CDR3 has 15 amino acids. J was trimmed by 2 bases and V by 0 bases; bases with no gene match: 2. This CDR3 reads CASSQEGQEQETQYF. DNA for the CDR3: TGTGCCAGCAGCCAAGAGGGACAGGAACAAGAGACCCAGTACTTC.

V is TRBV7-9 and J is TRBJ1-4, with D possibly matching TRBD1 (6 bases). The CDR3 totals 14 residues. Trimming removed 2 bases from V and 7 bases from J, with 11 bases in between. In germline, CDR1 is SEHNR, CDR2 FQNEAQ (reference sequence). The CDR3 nucleotides are TGTGCCAGCAGCTTATGGGGGCTTGGTGAAAAACTGTTTTTT. Translating it yields CASSLWGLGEKLFF.

The chain uses TRBV28 and TRBJ2-7, with 11 bases matching TRBD1. CDR1 is MDHEN, CDR2 SYDVKM, per germline. Trimming cost V 10 bases and J 5 bases; bases outside gene matches: 7. This CDR3 comprises 13 residues. CDR3 bases: TGTGCCATCCGGGGACAGGGGGGCGACGAGCAGTACTTC. The encoded protein is CAIRGQGGDEQYF.

This chain links TRBV7-2 with TRBJ2-7; 12 bases are shared with TRBD1. Germline-derived CDR1 and CDR2 are SGHTA and FQGNSA. V was clipped by 5 bases and J by 1 base; unmatched bases: 9. The CDR3 length is 17 residues. CDR3 protein: CASSPAPGQGASYEQYF. DNA of the CDR3: TGTGCCAGCAGCCCCGCGCCGGGACAGGGGGCTTCCTACGAGCAGTACTTC.

The CDR3 here is CASSVGLSEQFF. The CDR3 region has the DNA TGTGCCAGCAGCGTTGGACTTTCGGAGCAGTTCTTC. This chain uses TRBV9 with TRBJ2-1; perhaps TRBD2 as D (5 bases). The CDR3 is 12 amino acids. Germline V gene sequence: CDR1 SGDLS, CDR2 YYNGEE. Trimming took off 2 bases at V and 10 bases at J, with 10 bases between the two ends.